These 3 T cell receptor gamma chains were sequenced from one sample in a study of gamma-delta T cells after stem cell transplantation. TCRdb re-processed the RT-PCR reads using CATT. The repertoire holds under 200 gamma-chain clones, 12% seen once, with roughly 94% in the top ten. Sequencing used gamma-delta T cells. Receptors originate from a human donor. It is not recorded whose cells these are; they may come from a transplant donor.

This clone is deemed medium-sized. With only one base between it and a far larger clone, this is likely a read error. V usage is TRGV9 and J usage is TRGJ1 or TRGJ2. Germline V gene data show CDR1 as GITISATS and CDR2 as ISYDGTV (reference sequence). The CDR3 consists of 13 residues. The CDR3 loop reads CALREGNYYKKLF. DNA for the CDR3: TGTGCCTTGCGGGAGGGAAATTATTATAAGAAACTCTTT.

This clone was counted only a few times. The translation of this DNA and the TCRdb protein of a much larger clone differ at residue 5, probably owing to a read error; the protein shown here is translated from the DNA. The chain carries TRGV9 and TRGJP. This CDR3 has 16 amino acids. The V gene's germline CDR1 is GITISATS and CDR2 ISYDGTV (reference sequence). The CDR3 reads CALWAVEELGKKIKVF. CDR3 nucleotide sequence: TGTGCCTTGTGGGCGGTGGAAGAGTTGGGCAAAAAAATCAAGGTATTT.

This clone is judged medium-sized. It differs at one base from a far larger clone, so likely a read error. The sample holds other DNA sequences that translate to the same CDR3. The V gene is TRGV9, the J gene TRGJP. The germline CDR1 and CDR2 sequences are GITISATS and ISYDGTV (reference sequence). Trimming cost V 0 bases and J 13 bases; bases outside gene matches: 9. This CDR3 contains 16 residues. The DNA for the CDR3 is TGTGCCTTGTGGGAGGTGAATGGGTTAGGCAAAAAAATCAAGGTATTT. Amino acids: CALWEVNGLGKKIKVF.